What follows are 9 T cell receptor beta chains derived from one specimen sequenced in a study of blood T cells in healthy people across ages. A sample-barcoded 5' primer and a J-beta primer mix were used in a second PCR of roughly 7 to 11 cycles. TCRdb used MiXCR to reprocess the 5' RACE reads, holding one entry per CDR3 protein. The data show roughly 700,000 distinct CDR3 sequences, 20% to 25% seen once. These data were likewise used in another study, on T cells of mothers and their children.

Input material: blood. The receptors were sampled from a boy aged 5-17 years in good health.

The chain has TRBV20-1 and TRBJ2-3, with D unclear. The ends were cut back, 5 bases at V and 0 bases at J, with 9 bases in the middle. CDR3 length: 13 amino acids. Germline CDR1 reads DFQATT; CDR2 reads SNEGSKA (reference sequence). The chain's CDR3 is CSAFPDSTDTQYF. CDR3 bases: TGCAGTGCTTTCCCGGACAGCACAGATACGCAGTATTTT.

This clonotype was observed a handful of times. The chain couples TRBV7-2 to TRBJ2-5; possibly TRBD2 for D (6 bases). The DNA end is more similar to TRBJ2-7, so the J call may be wrong. CDR1 and CDR2 from the germline V gene are SGHTA and FQGNSA. The CDR3 covers 13 residues. The CDR3, as DNA: TGTGCCAGCAGCGGATCGGGGGAATACGAGCAGTACTTC. Its protein product is CASSGSGEYEQYF.

The J gene is TRBJ2-3, the V gene TRBV6-5; TRBD2 matches 9 bases. The CDR3 runs 18 residues. Germline V gene sequence: CDR1 MNHEY, CDR2 SVGAGI. The junction had 11 bases not matched to a gene; V was cut back by 2 bases and J by 2 bases. CDR3 amino acids: CASSYEIAGVTHTDTQYF. In DNA, the CDR3 is TGTGCCAGCAGTTACGAAATAGCGGGAGTGACACACACAGATACGCAGTATTTT.

This chain uses TRBV5-4 with TRBJ2-1, with D unresolved. Germline loops: CDR1 SGHNT, CDR2 YYREEE (reference sequence). The CDR3 consists of 13 residues. The V and J ends lost 1 base and 9 bases respectively, with 11 bases between them. The CDR3 loop is CASSLSNGGEQFF. DNA of the CDR3: TGTGCCAGCAGCTTGTCCAATGGCGGTGAGCAGTTCTTC. The full variable domain, its missing parts supplied by reference TRBV5-4 and TRBJ2-1, is ETGVTQSPTHLIKTRGQQVTLRCSSQSGHNTVSWYQQALGQGPQFIFQYYREEENGRGNFPPRFSGLQFPNYSSELNVNALELDDSALYLCASSLSNGGEQFFGPGTRLTVL.

This clonotype has just a few counts. The chain combines TRBV7-9 with TRBJ2-5, with 7 nucleotides matching TRBD1. V trimming: 3 bases; J trimming: 0 bases; junction bases outside the gene matches: 10. The CDR3 is made up of 17 amino acids. Germline CDR1 reads SEHNR; CDR2 reads FQNEAQ (reference sequence). The CDR3 loop is CASSFIPAGGYQETQYF. The CDR3 nucleotides are TGTGCCAGCAGCTTTATCCCAGCAGGGGGTTACCAAGAGACCCAGTACTTC. The complete variable domain, with remaining parts taken from reference TRBV7-9 and TRBJ2-5, reads DTGVSQNPRHKITKRGQNVTFRCDPISEHNRLYWYRQTLGQGPEFLTYFQNEAQLEKSRLLSDRFSAERPKGSFSTLEIQRTEQGDSAMYLCASSFIPAGGYQETQYFGPGTRLLVL.

This clonotype appeared a few times. The J gene is TRBJ2-1, the V gene TRBV6-5, with 8 nucleotides matching TRBD2. J gave up 4 bases and V 7 bases, and 9 bases lay outside the gene matches. Germline V lookup: CDR1 MNHEY, CDR2 SVGAGI. The CDR3 has 15 amino acids. The CDR3 spells CASKMSLAVYNEQFF. CDR3 in DNA: TGTGCCAGCAAAATGTCACTAGCGGTATACAATGAGCAGTTCTTC.

This clonotype has only a few counts. The chain is built from TRBV20-1 and TRBJ2-1; 10 bases are shared with TRBD1. CDR3 length: 15 residues. Germline V gives CDR1 DFQATT, CDR2 SNEGSKA (reference sequence). With 0 bases clipped from V and 7 bases from J, the junction kept 6 bases outside the gene matches. CDR3 in DNA: TGCAGTGCTAGAGATTGGACAGGGGGTTGGAATGAGCAGTTCTTC. Translation gives CSARDWTGGWNEQFF.

Only a few counts were recorded for this clonotype. The chain recombines TRBV28 with TRBJ2-1, with D perhaps matching TRBD2 (6 bases). V was trimmed by 7 bases and J by 2 bases, leaving 12 bases between them. The germline gives CDR1 MDHEN, CDR2 SYDVKM. This CDR3 region has 14 residues. CDR3: CASIPGGAYNEQFF. In DNA, the CDR3 is TGTGCCAGCATCCCCGGGGGAGCCTACAATGAGCAGTTCTTC.

This clonotype was counted between two and nine times. The genes are TRBV29-1 and TRBJ2-7, with D perhaps TRBD1 or TRBD2 (6 bases each). The CDR3 is 13 amino acids. Trimming shortened V by 5 bases and J by 2 bases, and 13 bases separated the two germline ends. Germline assignment: CDR1 SQVTM and CDR2 ANQGSEA. CDR3 DNA: TGCAGCGTTACCCCGGGGGCCACCTACGAGCAGTACTTC. Residues: CSVTPGATYEQYF.